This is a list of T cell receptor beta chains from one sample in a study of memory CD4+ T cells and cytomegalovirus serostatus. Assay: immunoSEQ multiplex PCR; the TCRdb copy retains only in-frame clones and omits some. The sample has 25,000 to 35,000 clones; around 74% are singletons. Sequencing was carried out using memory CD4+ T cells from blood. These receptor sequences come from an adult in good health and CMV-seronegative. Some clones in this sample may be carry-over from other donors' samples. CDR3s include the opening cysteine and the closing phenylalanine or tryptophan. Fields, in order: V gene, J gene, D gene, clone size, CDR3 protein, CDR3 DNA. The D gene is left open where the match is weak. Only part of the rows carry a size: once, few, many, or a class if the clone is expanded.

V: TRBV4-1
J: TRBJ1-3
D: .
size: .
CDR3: CASSRAEDSRNTIYF
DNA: TGCGCCAGCAGCCGAGCCGAGGACAGTAGAAACACCATATATTTT

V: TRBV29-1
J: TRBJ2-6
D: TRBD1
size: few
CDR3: CSVARPGQGAGGANVLTF
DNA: TGCAGCGTTGCTCGTCCGGGACAGGGGGCTGGAGGGGCCAACGTCCTGACTTTC

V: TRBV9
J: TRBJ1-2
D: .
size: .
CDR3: CASSPRHGVYGYTF
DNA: TGTGCCAGCAGCCCCCGGCATGGGGTTTATGGCTACACCTTC

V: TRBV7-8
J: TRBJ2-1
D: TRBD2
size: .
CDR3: CASSLGLAGYNEQFF
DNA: TGTGCCAGCAGCTTAGGACTAGCGGGGTACAATGAGCAGTTCTTC

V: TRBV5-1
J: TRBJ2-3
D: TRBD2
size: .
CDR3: CASSLSGGRERSTDTQYF
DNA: TGCGCCAGCAGCTTGAGTGGTGGGAGGGAGCGGAGCACAGATACGCAGTATTTT

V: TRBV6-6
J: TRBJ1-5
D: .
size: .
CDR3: CASSQDTEPQHF
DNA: TGTGCCAGCAGTCAAGATACTGAGCCCCAGCATTTT

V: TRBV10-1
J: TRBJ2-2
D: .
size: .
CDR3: CASRAGRGNTGELFF
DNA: TGCGCCAGCAGGGCAGGCAGGGGGAACACCGGGGAGCTGTTTTTT

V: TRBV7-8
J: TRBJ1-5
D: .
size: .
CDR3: CASSLGEISNQPQHF
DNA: TGTGCCAGCAGCTTGGGGGAGATTAGCAATCAGCCCCAGCATTTT

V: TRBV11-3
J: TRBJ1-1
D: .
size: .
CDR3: CASSLNRVAEAFF
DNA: TGTGCCAGCAGCTTAAATCGGGTCGCTGAAGCTTTCTTT

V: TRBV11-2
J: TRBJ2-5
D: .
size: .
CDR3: CASSSMLANQETQYF
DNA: TGTGCCAGCAGCTCCATGTTGGCGAACCAAGAGACCCAGTACTTC

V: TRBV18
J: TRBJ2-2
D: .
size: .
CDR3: CASSNGQNTGELFF
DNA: TGTGCCAGCTCGAACGGGCAGAACACCGGGGAGCTGTTTTTT

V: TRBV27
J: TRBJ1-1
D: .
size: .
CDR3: CASSLGSFGRRMVTEAFF
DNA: TGTGCCAGCAGTTTAGGGTCGTTTGGGAGAAGGATGGTCACTGAAGCTTTCTTT

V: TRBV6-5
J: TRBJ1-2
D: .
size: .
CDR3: CASKRTEGGYTF
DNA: TGTGCCAGCAAAAGGACGGAGGGGGGCTACACCTTC

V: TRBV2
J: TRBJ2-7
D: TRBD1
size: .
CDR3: CASSVGTGHYEQYF
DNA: TGTGCCAGCAGTGTCGGGACAGGGCACTACGAGCAGTACTTC

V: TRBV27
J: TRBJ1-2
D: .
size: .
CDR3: CASSPGPYGYTF
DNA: TGTGCCAGCAGTCCGGGGCCCTATGGCTACACCTTC

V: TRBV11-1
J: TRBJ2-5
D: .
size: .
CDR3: CASSSASVETQYF
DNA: TGTGCCAGCAGCTCAGCTAGCGTGGAGACCCAGTACTTC

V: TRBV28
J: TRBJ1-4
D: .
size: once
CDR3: CASRKKGFTHEKLFF
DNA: TGTGCCAGCAGGAAGAAGGGTTTTACGCACGAAAAACTGTTTTTT

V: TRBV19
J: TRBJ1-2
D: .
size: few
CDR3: CASTLGRGYGYTF
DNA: TGTGCCAGTACATTGGGACGGGGGTACGGCTACACCTTC

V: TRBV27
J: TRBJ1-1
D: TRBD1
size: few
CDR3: CASRGRTGSEAFF
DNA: TGTGCCAGCAGGGGGCGGACAGGGTCTGAAGCTTTCTTT

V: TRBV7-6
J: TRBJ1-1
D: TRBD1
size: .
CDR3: CASSLEGTVFTEAFF
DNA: TGTGCCAGCAGCTTGGAAGGGACAGTATTTACTGAAGCTTTCTTT

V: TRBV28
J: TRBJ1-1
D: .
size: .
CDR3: CASFTVTTEAFF
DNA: TGTGCCAGCTTTACAGTGACCACTGAAGCTTTCTTT

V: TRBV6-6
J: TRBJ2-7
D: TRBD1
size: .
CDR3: CASSRDRVSPYEQYF
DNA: TGTGCCAGCAGTCGGGACAGGGTAAGCCCCTACGAGCAGTACTTC

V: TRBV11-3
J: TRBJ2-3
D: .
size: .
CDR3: CASSLDTRGADTQYF
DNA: TGTGCCAGCAGCTTAGATACAAGGGGCGCAGATACGCAGTATTTT

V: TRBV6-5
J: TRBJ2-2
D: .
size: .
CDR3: CASGGDGGELFF
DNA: TGTGCCAGCGGGGGTGATGGCGGGGAGCTGTTTTTT

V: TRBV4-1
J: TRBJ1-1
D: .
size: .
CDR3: CASSQVVAGRPNTEAFF
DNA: TGCGCCAGCAGCCAAGTTGTGGCAGGGAGACCGAACACTGAAGCTTTCTTT

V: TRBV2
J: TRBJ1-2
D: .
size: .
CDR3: CASSEFRGSYGYTF
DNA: TGTGCCAGCAGTGAATTTAGGGGAAGCTATGGCTACACCTTC

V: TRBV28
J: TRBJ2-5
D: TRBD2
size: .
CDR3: CASNLLAGGVTQYF
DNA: TGTGCCAGCAACCTACTAGCGGGGGGGGTGACCCAGTACTTC

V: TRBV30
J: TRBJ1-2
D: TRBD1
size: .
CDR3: CAWTVRQGMGYGYTF
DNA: TGTGCCTGGACCGTGAGACAGGGGATGGGCTATGGCTACACCTTC

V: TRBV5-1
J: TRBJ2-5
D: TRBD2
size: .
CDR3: CASSSTSAQETQYF
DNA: TGCGCCAGCAGCTCTACTAGCGCCCAAGAGACCCAGTACTTC

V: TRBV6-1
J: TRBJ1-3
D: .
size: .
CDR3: CASSVGGLHSGNTIYF
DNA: TGTGCCAGCAGTGTTGGGGGGCTTCACTCTGGAAACACCATATATTTT

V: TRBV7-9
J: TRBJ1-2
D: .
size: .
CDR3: CASSQRAFYGYTF
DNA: TGTGCCAGCAGCCAGAGGGCTTTCTATGGCTACACCTTC

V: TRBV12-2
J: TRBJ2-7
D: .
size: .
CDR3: CASRHYDRGGSYEQYF
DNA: TGTGCAAGTCGCCACTACGACAGGGGGGGCTCCTACGAGCAGTACTTC

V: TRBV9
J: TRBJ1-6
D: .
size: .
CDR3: CASSVVSAGRFSPLHF
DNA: TGTGCCAGCAGCGTAGTATCGGCAGGGAGGTTTTCACCCCTCCACTTT

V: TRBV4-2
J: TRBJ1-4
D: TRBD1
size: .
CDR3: CASSTYRTGTGKLFF
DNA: TGTGCCAGCAGCACCTATCGGACAGGGACGGGAAAACTGTTTTTT

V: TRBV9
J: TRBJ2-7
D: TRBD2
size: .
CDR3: CASSGGGFGGEQYF
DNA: TGTGCCAGCAGCGGCGGGGGGTTCGGGGGCGAGCAGTACTTC

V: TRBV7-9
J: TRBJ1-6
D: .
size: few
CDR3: CASSPDGTDSSPLHF
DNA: TGTGCCAGCAGCCCCGATGGGACCGATTCTTCACCCCTCCACTTT

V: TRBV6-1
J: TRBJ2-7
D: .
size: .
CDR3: CASSEAGGEYEQYF
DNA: TGTGCCAGCAGTGAAGCAGGGGGTGAATACGAGCAGTACTTC

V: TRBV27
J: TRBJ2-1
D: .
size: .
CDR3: CASSFRFIDEQFF
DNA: TGTGCCAGCAGTTTCCGGTTTATCGATGAGCAGTTCTTC

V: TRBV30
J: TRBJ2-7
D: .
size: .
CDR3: CAWGAGTETYEQYF
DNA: TGTGCCTGGGGGGCCGGGACGGAAACCTACGAGCAGTACTTC

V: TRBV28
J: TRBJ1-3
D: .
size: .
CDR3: CASSRTASGNTIYF
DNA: TGTGCCAGCAGTCGGACAGCCTCGGGAAACACCATATATTTT

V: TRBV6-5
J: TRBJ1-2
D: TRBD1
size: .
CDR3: CASSFIQGADYGYTF
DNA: TGTGCCAGCAGTTTTATACAGGGGGCGGACTATGGCTACACCTTC

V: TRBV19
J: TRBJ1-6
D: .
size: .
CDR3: CATGGRKSPLHF
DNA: TGTGCCACGGGCGGAAGAAAGTCACCCCTCCACTTT

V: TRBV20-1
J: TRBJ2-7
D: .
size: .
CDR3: CSATDGYEQYF
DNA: TGCAGTGCTACCGACGGCTACGAGCAGTACTTC

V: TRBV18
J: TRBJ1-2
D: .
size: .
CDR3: CASSPPDGGKGLTGYTF
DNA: TGTGCCAGCTCACCACCTGATGGGGGAAAGGGGCTAACTGGCTACACCTTC

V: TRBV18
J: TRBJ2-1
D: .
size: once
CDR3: CASSPVSARMDEQFF
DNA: TGTGCCAGCTCACCAGTCAGCGCCAGGATGGATGAGCAGTTCTTC

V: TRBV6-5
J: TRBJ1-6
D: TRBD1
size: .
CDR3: CASSYSRTGGNSPLHF
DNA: TGTGCCAGCAGTTACTCCCGAACAGGGGGCAATTCACCCCTCCACTTT

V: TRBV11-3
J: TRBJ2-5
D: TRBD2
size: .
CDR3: CASSPGTSGWEETQYF
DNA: TGTGCCAGCAGCCCGGGGACTAGCGGGTGGGAGGAGACCCAGTACTTC

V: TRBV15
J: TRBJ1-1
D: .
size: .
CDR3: CATSRDLGTAEAFF
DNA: TGTGCCACCAGCAGAGATCTGGGAACGGCTGAAGCTTTCTTT

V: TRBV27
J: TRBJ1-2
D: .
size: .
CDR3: CASSFSTDGYTNYGYTF
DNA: TGTGCCAGCAGTTTTTCGACCGACGGATATACTAACTATGGCTACACCTTC

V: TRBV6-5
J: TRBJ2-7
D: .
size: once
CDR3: CASSHRALSSYEQYF
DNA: TGTGCCAGCAGTCACCGGGCCCTGAGCTCCTACGAGCAGTACTTC

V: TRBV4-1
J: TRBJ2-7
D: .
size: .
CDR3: CASSQAASEGWYEQYF
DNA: TGCGCCAGCAGCCAAGCGGCGTCCGAGGGTTGGTACGAGCAGTACTTC

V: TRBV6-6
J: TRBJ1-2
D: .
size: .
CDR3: CASSYSISSGGYGYTF
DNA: TGTGCCAGCAGTTACTCGATAAGTAGTGGGGGATATGGCTACACCTTC

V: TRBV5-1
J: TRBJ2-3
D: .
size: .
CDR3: CASSLAGGSTDTQYF
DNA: TGCGCCAGCAGCTTGGCTGGGGGGAGCACAGATACGCAGTATTTT